The TCR beta chain described here comes from a study of cytomegalovirus exposure and HLA in healthy donors. Turning to the study itself: Of the donors genotyped, approximately 410 in all, around 77% fell in the Caucasian-associated ancestry cluster.

Germline V lookup: CDR1 ENHRY, CDR2 SYGVKD. This CDR3 region has 13 residues. Trimming stripped 3 bases from V and 1 base from J, with 6 bases between. Each donor's status was that of a healthy bone marrow donor. Points from the study as a whole: Later, an analysis found that common viral pathogens appeared to be linked with several of the most significant clusters. Accounts indicate the classifier identified cytomegalovirus status with strong specificity and sensitivity.

Regarding this clone: What it binds is not known.

The study ran its PCR with 60 Vbeta and 13 Jbeta primers. The method was immunoSEQ multiplex PCR; TCRdb's version includes in-frame clones alone and lacks a portion of them. The data contain roughly 100,000 clones, 60% to 80% of them seen just once; the ten biggest clones take up roughly 9.3%. The V call is TRBV10-3, the J call TRBJ1-2; D gene ambiguous. The clonotype comes from a male donor in good health and CMV-seropositive. Sequenced input: PBMCs. The CDR3 coding sequence is TGTGCCATCAGTGACCCTCTTAACTATGGCTACACCTTC. Encoded protein: CAISDPLNYGYTF.